This T cell receptor beta chain was recovered during a study of cytomegalovirus exposure and HLA in healthy donors. In regard to this clone: No antigen is known for it.

The primer mix had 60 Vbeta and 13 Jbeta primers. Some clones are missing from TCRdb's copy, which holds only in-frame ones; the method was immunoSEQ multiplex PCR. Of about 150,000 clones in the sample, around four fifths were seen once. CDR3 length equals 17 residues. Notes on the study in general: Trimming of TCR beta V- and J-genes showed a link, identified in a later analysis, to a missense DCLRE1C variant. Reports credit the classifier with highly specific, highly sensitive diagnosis of cytomegalovirus status.

Sequencing was performed on PBMCs. This receptor was obtained from a male donor in good health and CMV-seronegative. The rearrangement uses TRBV12-2 and TRBJ2-1; TRBD2, the table's D call, lacks a check against the DNA. TRBV12-2 is classified as a pseudogene. CDR3: CASRLVVERENRNEQFF. DNA of the CDR3: TGTGCAAGTCGCTTAGTGGTAGAGCGGGAGAACCGCAATGAGCAGTTCTTC.